The entry that follows covers one TCR beta chain sequence. Sequencing was performed with immunoSEQ multiplex PCR; in TCRdb, only in-frame clones are kept and a portion is missing. Of about 380,000 clones listed, about 87% are singletons. This sample stems from a study of blood T cell repertoires in COVID-19. Study overall: The samples span acute and convalescent COVID-19 from the United States, Italy and Spain.

V shed 2 bases and J shed 0 bases, with 9 bases lying between them. The CDR3 spans 15 residues. CDR1 and CDR2 (germline): SGHNT, YYREEE (reference sequence). Living in about two dozen US areas, the participants were between about 18 and 95 years of age. Donors of Cohort 3 who recovered were those that had two negative PCRs, clearance, or symptom resolution. The sample comprised PBMCs or T cells enriched from blood (not recorded which). The sequence was obtained from a man aged 30-40 years who had recovered from COVID-19. V and J are TRBV5-4 and TRBJ2-1, with a weak D call TRBD1 (6 bases). The CDR3 region is CASSFGTRSYNEQFF. CDR3 nucleotide sequence: TGTGCCAGCAGCTTTGGGACACGCTCCTACAATGAGCAGTTCTTC.